This T cell receptor beta chain was documented in a study of cytomegalovirus exposure and HLA in healthy donors. In the study overall: It was reported in a later analysis that the same platform had been used for the 120 or so validation repertoires as for the 550 to 700 first-cohort repertoires.

Findings and limits, study-wide: Reports credit the classifier with highly specific, highly sensitive diagnosis of cytomegalovirus status. A few CMV-associated chains were confirmed in vitro to be specific for CMV antigens.

In the case of this clone: Its antigen is unknown.

The CDR3 spans 14 residues. Per the germline V gene, CDR1 is LNHNV and CDR2 is YYDKDF (reference sequence). The V gene end was trimmed by 8 bases and the J gene end by 5 bases; junction bases not matched to a gene: 10. The donors belonged to the approximately 130-subject validation cohort, separate from the approximately 700-subject first cohort. Data came from immunoSEQ multiplex PCR; TCRdb stores just in-frame clones and leaves some out. The sample holds about 110,000 clones, approximately 90% seen once. The sequence was collected from a woman between 18 and 29 years old in good health and CMV-seropositive. Sample: PBMCs. This chain uses TRBV15 with TRBJ2-5, with 8 positions matching TRBD1. CDR3: CATSRQGARETQYF. The CDR3 DNA follows: TGTGCCACCTCCCGGCAGGGGGCTAGGGAGACCCAGTACTTC.